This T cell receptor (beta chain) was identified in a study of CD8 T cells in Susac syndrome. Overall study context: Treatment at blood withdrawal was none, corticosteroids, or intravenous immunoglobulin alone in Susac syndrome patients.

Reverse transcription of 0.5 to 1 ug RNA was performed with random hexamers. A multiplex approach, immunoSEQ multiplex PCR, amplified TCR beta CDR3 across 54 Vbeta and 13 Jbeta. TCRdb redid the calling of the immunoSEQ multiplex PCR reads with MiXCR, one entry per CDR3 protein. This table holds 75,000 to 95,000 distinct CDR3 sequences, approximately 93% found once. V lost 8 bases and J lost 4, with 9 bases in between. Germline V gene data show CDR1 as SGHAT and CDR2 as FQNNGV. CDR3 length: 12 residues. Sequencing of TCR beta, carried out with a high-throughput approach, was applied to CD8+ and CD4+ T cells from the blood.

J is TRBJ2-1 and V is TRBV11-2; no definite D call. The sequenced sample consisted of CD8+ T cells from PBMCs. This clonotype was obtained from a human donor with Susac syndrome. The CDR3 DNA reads TGTGCCAGCGGTCAGGAATACAATGAGCAGTTCTTC. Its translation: CASGQEYNEQFF.